This is a list of T cell receptor beta chains from one sample in a study of cytomegalovirus exposure and HLA in healthy donors. Sequencing used immunoSEQ multiplex PCR; TCRdb keeps in-frame clones, though not all of them. The sample contains around 93,000 clones, approximately 80% of which appear only once. Sequencing was done on a sample of PBMCs. The receptors were sampled from a man aged 25 to 40 in good health and CMV-seropositive. Each CDR3 is given with its conserved first and last residue. Each record gives: D gene, clone size, J gene, V gene, CDR3 protein, CDR3 DNA. D genes are given only for firm matches. For some rows the clone size is stated as once, few or many, or as a class when expanded; others skip it.

TRBD1,-,TRBJ1-4,TRBV5-1,CASSFNRDSNEKLFF,TGCGCCAGCAGCTTTAACCGGGACAGTAATGAAAAACTGTTTTTT
-,-,TRBJ2-7,TRBV5-1,CASSLAGRNGEQYF,TGCGCCAGCAGCTTAGCTGGGAGGAACGGGGAGCAGTACTTC
TRBD1,-,TRBJ1-1,TRBV5-4,CASSSDSRGRTEAFF,TGTGCCAGCAGCTCGGACTCAAGGGGGCGGACTGAAGCTTTCTTT
-,-,TRBJ1-4,TRBV20-1,CSARLFEKLFF,TGCAGTGCTAGACTCTTTGAAAAACTGTTTTTT
-,-,TRBJ2-1,TRBV11-3,CASSKLATSYNEQFF,TGTGCCAGCAGCAAACTAGCTACGTCCTACAATGAGCAGTTCTTC
-,few,TRBJ1-1,TRBV7-2,CASSFARPMNTEAFF,TGTGCCAGCAGCTTTGCCCGCCCTATGAACACTGAAGCTTTCTTT
TRBD1,-,TRBJ2-3,TRBV5-4,CASSWGTGTTDTQYF,TGTGCCAGCAGCTGGGGGACAGGGACGACAGATACGCAGTATTTT
TRBD2,-,TRBJ2-7,TRBV19,CASSRLAGSEQYF,TGTGCCAGTAGTAGACTAGCGGGAAGCGAGCAGTACTTC
-,-,TRBJ2-7,TRBV6-1,CASRKSGHEQYF,TGTGCCAGCAGGAAGTCAGGGCACGAGCAGTACTTC
TRBD1,-,TRBJ1-2,TRBV28,CASSNGQGARYGYTF,TGTGCCAGCAGCAACGGACAGGGGGCGCGATATGGCTACACCTTC
-,few,TRBJ1-1,TRBV5-1,CASSLESAGEAFF,TGCGCCAGCAGCTTGGAGTCGGCAGGGGAAGCTTTCTTT
-,-,TRBJ1-2,TRBV27,CASSLGQGLGYTF,TGTGCCAGCAGTTTAGGGCAGGGGTTGGGCTACACCTTC
-,-,TRBJ2-7,TRBV28,CASRSQTGYSYEQYF,TGTGCCAGCCGTAGTCAAACAGGTTATTCCTACGAGCAGTACTTC
TRBD2,-,TRBJ2-1,TRBV10-1,CASSDIGTSTYNEQFF,TGCGCCAGCAGTGACATCGGGACTAGCACTTACAATGAGCAGTTCTTC
TRBD2,-,TRBJ2-1,TRBV7-2,CASSLARTSDEQFF,TGTGCCAGCAGCTTAGCGAGGACTAGCGATGAGCAGTTCTTC
TRBD2,-,TRBJ2-7,TRBV28,CASELAGVYEQYF,TGTGCCAGTGAGTTAGCGGGAGTCTACGAGCAGTACTTC
-,once,TRBJ2-5,TRBV11-2,CASSARRGGGQETQYF,TGTGCCAGCAGCGCGCGGCGGGGAGGGGGGCAAGAGACCCAGTACTTC
-,-,TRBJ1-4,TRBV18,CASSPTGDEKLFF,TGTGCCAGCTCACCGACGGGAGATGAAAAACTGTTTTTT
TRBD1,-,TRBJ1-1,TRBV28,CASSLVRGSEAFF,TGTGCCAGCAGTTTAGTCAGGGGGTCTGAAGCTTTCTTT
TRBD2,-,TRBJ2-1,TRBV7-2,CASSLFWLGLAESYNEQFF,TGTGCCAGCAGCTTATTTTGGTTGGGACTAGCGGAATCCTACAATGAGCAGTTCTTC
TRBD1,-,TRBJ2-2,TRBV7-8,CASSFGPSRGQITGELFF,TGTGCCAGCAGTTTCGGGCCCAGCAGGGGGCAAATCACCGGGGAGCTGTTTTTT
-,-,TRBJ2-7,TRBV7-8,CASSFGGGSSYEQYF,TGTGCCAGCAGCTTCGGAGGAGGGTCCTCCTACGAGCAGTACTTC
-,-,TRBJ2-5,TRBV11-2,CASSLVEGIETQYF,TGTGCCAGCAGCTTAGTAGAGGGTATAGAGACCCAGTACTTC
-,-,TRBJ2-1,TRBV30,CAWSRGKYNEQFF,TGTGCCTGGAGTAGGGGTAAATACAATGAGCAGTTCTTC
-,-,TRBJ1-6,TRBV7-9,CAARGGGDGSPLHF,TGTGCCGCGAGGGGTGGGGGGGACGGATCACCCCTCCACTTT
TRBD1,-,TRBJ2-7,TRBV5-6,CASSLGQASYEQYF,TGTGCCAGCAGCTTAGGACAGGCTTCCTACGAGCAGTACTTC
-,-,TRBJ2-5,TRBV25-1,CASSAFTTETQYF,TGTGCCAGCAGTGCTTTTACTACAGAGACCCAGTACTTC
-,-,TRBJ2-3,TRBV5-4,CASSLGGTRTDTQYF,TGTGCCAGCAGCTTGGGCGGGACCAGGACAGATACGCAGTATTTT
TRBD1,once,TRBJ1-1,TRBV7-9,CASSLGDRAANTEAFF,TGTGCCAGCAGCTTAGGGGACAGGGCGGCGAACACTGAAGCTTTCTTT
TRBD1,-,TRBJ2-7,TRBV27,CASSPWTGGYEQYF,TGTGCCAGCAGTCCGTGGACAGGGGGCTACGAGCAGTACTTC
TRBD1,-,TRBJ1-1,TRBV9,CASSTGTGITEAFF,TGTGCCAGCAGCACTGGGACAGGGATCACTGAAGCTTTCTTT
-,-,TRBJ1-2,TRBV11-2,CASSSIQGGLYGYTF,TGTGCCAGCAGTTCTATACAGGGTGGTTTGTATGGCTACACCTTC
-,-,TRBJ2-2,TRBV19,CASSWGQNTGELFF,TGTGCCAGTAGTTGGGGACAGAACACCGGGGAGCTGTTTTTT
-,-,TRBJ1-5,TRBV6-6,CASSYLEPSNQPQHF,TGTGCCAGCAGTTACCTTGAGCCCAGCAATCAGCCCCAGCATTTT
-,-,TRBJ2-3,TRBV30,CAWSVQVTDTQYF,TGTGCCTGGAGTGTACAGGTCACAGATACGCAGTATTTT
TRBD2,-,TRBJ2-1,TRBV19,CASSIKSGSISYNEQFF,TGTGCCAGTAGTATAAAAAGCGGGAGTATATCCTACAATGAGCAGTTCTTC
-,-,TRBJ1-1,TRBV5-1,CASSWQGPSVTEAFF,TGCGCCAGCAGCTGGCAGGGCCCCTCGGTCACTGAAGCTTTCTTT
-,-,TRBJ2-6,TRBV7-2,CASSLLQGSGANVLTF,TGTGCCAGCAGCCTATTGCAGGGTTCTGGGGCCAACGTCCTGACTTTC
-,-,TRBJ2-1,TRBV7-2,CASEQGTYNEQFF,TGTGCCAGCGAGCAGGGCACCTACAATGAGCAGTTCTTC
-,-,TRBJ1-2,TRBV2,CASRQQGSYTF,TGTGCCAGCAGGCAACAGGGTAGCTACACCTTC
TRBD2,-,TRBJ2-1,TRBV2,CASSEAASGAHNEQFF,TGTGCCAGCAGTGAAGCGGCTAGCGGAGCTCACAATGAGCAGTTCTTC
TRBD1,-,TRBJ1-5,TRBV10-3,CATTGDSNQPQHF,TGTGCCACCACAGGGGATAGCAATCAGCCCCAGCATTTT
TRBD1,-,TRBJ1-5,TRBV4-1,CASSQDNRGIGNSNQPQHF,TGCGCCAGCAGCCAAGATAACAGGGGGATAGGGAATAGCAATCAGCCCCAGCATTTT
-,-,TRBJ2-5,TRBV4-1,CASSQEDWVYQETQYF,TGCGCCAGCAGCCAGGAGGATTGGGTTTACCAAGAGACCCAGTACTTC
-,-,TRBJ2-7,TRBV7-6,CASSLGRGPDEQYF,TGTGCCAGCAGCTTAGGCAGGGGTCCCGACGAGCAGTACTTC
-,-,TRBJ1-4,TRBV5-5,CASSLAATNEKLFF,TGTGCCAGCAGCTTGGCGGCAACTAATGAAAAACTGTTTTTT
TRBD2,-,TRBJ2-7,TRBV5-6,CASSLELAGPVGEQYF,TGTGCCAGCAGCTTGGAGCTAGCGGGGCCCGTGGGGGAGCAGTACTTC
TRBD2,-,TRBJ2-3,TRBV7-9,CASSLREGPTDTQYF,TGTGCCAGCAGCTTACGGGAGGGCCCCACAGATACGCAGTATTTT
TRBD2,-,TRBJ2-7,TRBV6-1,CASSEWTSGRADYEQYF,TGTGCCAGCAGTGAATGGACTAGCGGGAGGGCCGACTACGAGCAGTACTTC
-,-,TRBJ2-1,TRBV4-1,CASSQEIPEVNNEQFF,TGCGCCAGCAGCCAAGAAATCCCGGAGGTCAACAATGAGCAGTTCTTC
TRBD2,-,TRBJ2-7,TRBV19,CASTLGASGNYEQYF,TGTGCCAGTACCCTCGGGGCTAGCGGGAACTACGAGCAGTACTTC
TRBD1,few,TRBJ1-2,TRBV6-1,CASSWTGGQVGYTF,TGTGCCAGCAGCTGGACAGGCGGGCAGGTTGGCTACACCTTC
TRBD2,-,TRBJ2-3,TRBV4-3,CASSQEGLAGLSTDTQYF,TGCGCCAGCAGCCAAGAGGGACTAGCGGGGCTTAGCACAGATACGCAGTATTTT
TRBD1,-,TRBJ2-3,TRBV7-9,CASSVGQGDTDTQYF,TGTGCCAGCAGCGTGGGACAGGGGGACACAGATACGCAGTATTTT
TRBD1,-,TRBJ1-1,TRBV28,CASSSRDRGPPEAFF,TGTGCCAGCAGTTCCAGGGACAGGGGGCCCCCTGAAGCTTTCTTT
TRBD2,-,TRBJ2-5,TRBV13,CASSFSGGQETQYF,TGTGCCAGCAGCTTCTCGGGGGGCCAAGAGACCCAGTACTTC
TRBD1,-,TRBJ1-5,TRBV28,CASSTPDRGHQPQHF,TGTGCCAGCAGTACCCCCGACAGGGGGCATCAGCCCCAGCATTTT